These T cell receptor beta chains were read from a single sample in a study of breast tumors, draining lymph nodes, adjacent tissues. In TCRdb, the multiplex PCR reads were re-called with MiXCR into one record per CDR3 protein. The top ten hold 25% to 35% of the sample, which has 14,000 to 15,000 distinct CDR3 sequences, around 47% seen once. The sample comprised tumor-adjacent breast tissue. These receptors all come from a female donor with breast cancer. Some clones in this sample may be carry-over from other donors' samples. CDR3s include the opening cysteine and the closing phenylalanine or tryptophan. A D gene is named only where the DNA matches it firmly. Rows may omit the clone size; those that give it use once, few, many or a size class.

D: -
V: TRBV12-3/TRBV12-4
size: many
length: 13
J: TRBJ2-7
CDR3: CASSSTTTLEQYF
DNA: TGTGCCAGCAGTTCGACAACCACCTTAGAGCAGTACTTC

D: -
V: TRBV7-9
size: few
length: 14
J: TRBJ2-7
CDR3: CASSAVVALGEQYF
DNA: TGTGCCAGCAGCGCGGTAGTAGCCCTGGGCGAGCAGTACTTC

D: TRBD1
V: TRBV15
size: -
length: 15
J: TRBJ1-5
CDR3: CATSSPGQDNQPQHF
DNA: TGTGCCACCAGCAGCCCCGGACAGGACAATCAGCCCCAGCATTTT

D: -
V: TRBV6-1
size: -
length: 12
J: TRBJ2-5
CDR3: CASSQGWVTQYF
DNA: TGTGCCAGCAGTCAGGGTTGGGTAACCCAGTACTTC

D: TRBD1
V: TRBV27
size: many
length: 15
J: TRBJ2-7
CDR3: CASSLIGQGAGEQYF
DNA: TGTGCCAGCAGTTTAATTGGACAGGGGGCGGGGGAGCAGTACTTC

D: TRBD2
V: TRBV27
size: -
length: 15
J: TRBJ2-2
CDR3: CASSPRGGPTGELFF
DNA: TGTGCCAGCAGTCCTCGCGGGGGACCCACCGGGGAGCTGTTTTTT

D: -
V: TRBV28
size: -
length: 12
J: TRBJ2-7
CDR3: CASSRVPYEQYF
DNA: TGTGCCAGCAGCAGGGTACCCTACGAGCAGTACTTC

D: -
V: TRBV5-1
size: -
length: 15
J: TRBJ1-2
CDR3: CASSRLAGAGYGYTF
DNA: TGCGCCAGCAGCAGGCTAGCGGGAGCGGGGTATGGCTACACCTTC

D: -
V: TRBV6-6
size: few
length: 14
J: TRBJ1-1
CDR3: CASRRFNSNTEAFF
DNA: TGTGCCAGCAGGAGGTTTAACAGTAACACTGAAGCTTTCTTT

D: -
V: TRBV3-1
size: many
length: 18
J: TRBJ1-2
CDR3: CASSQDIMAHYSNYGYTF
DNA: TGTGCCAGCAGCCAAGATATAATGGCACACTACTCTAACTATGGCTACACCTTC

D: -
V: TRBV28
size: many
length: 14
J: TRBJ2-7
CDR3: CASSDRTRTYEQYF
DNA: TGTGCCAGCAGCGACAGAACCAGAACCTACGAGCAGTACTTC

D: TRBD1
V: TRBV29-1
size: -
length: 11
J: TRBJ1-4
CDR3: CSVRDREKLFF
DNA: TGCAGCGTCAGGGACAGGGAAAAACTGTTTTTT

D: TRBD1
V: TRBV10-3
size: many
length: 13
J: TRBJ1-1
CDR3: CAINRQGGTEAFF
DNA: TGTGCCATCAATAGACAGGGGGGAACTGAAGCTTTCTTT

D: TRBD1
V: TRBV10-3
size: once
length: 12
J: TRBJ1-3
CDR3: CAIQGGADTIYF
DNA: TGTGCCATCCAAGGGGGCGCGGACACCATATATTTT

D: TRBD2
V: TRBV7-3
size: -
length: 14
J: TRBJ2-1
CDR3: CASSLGPGGNGQSF
DNA: TGTGCCAGCAGCTTGGGACCGGGAGGGAATGGGCAGTCCTTC

D: -
V: TRBV25-1
size: -
length: 15
J: TRBJ1-5
CDR3: CASSGWGNSNQPQHF
DNA: TGTGCCAGCAGTGGGTGGGGGAATAGCAATCAGCCCCAGCATTTT

D: -
V: TRBV20-1
size: -
length: 15
J: TRBJ2-6
CDR3: CSARDEGTGANVLTF
DNA: TGCAGTGCTAGAGATGAGGGGACAGGGGCCAACGTCCTGACTTTC

D: TRBD2
V: TRBV6-1
size: many
length: 14
J: TRBJ2-1
CDR3: CASSAGTSGNEQFF
DNA: TGTGCCAGCAGTGCCGGGACTAGCGGCAATGAGCAGTTCTTC

D: TRBD1
V: TRBV19
size: -
length: 16
J: TRBJ1-2
CDR3: CASSMWGQGNVYGYTF
DNA: TGTGCCAGTAGTATGTGGGGACAGGGGAACGTCTATGGCTACACCTTC

D: -
V: TRBV3-1
size: -
length: 17
J: TRBJ2-7
CDR3: CASSQESGPASSYEQYF
DNA: TGTGCCAGCAGCCAAGAATCCGGGCCAGCGAGCTCCTACGAGCAGTACTTC

D: -
V: TRBV20-1
size: -
length: 12
J: TRBJ2-5
CDR3: CSARTGQETPYF
DNA: TGCAGTGCTAGAACAGGGCAAGAGACCCCGTACTTC

D: -
V: TRBV7-9
size: -
length: 13
J: TRBJ2-1
CDR3: CASSLERLDEQFF
DNA: TGTGCCAGCAGCTTAGAGAGGTTAGATGAGCAGTTCTTC

D: -
V: TRBV2
size: many
length: 12
J: TRBJ1-1
CDR3: CASSEAGVEAFF
DNA: TGTGCCAGCAGTGAAGCGGGAGTTGAAGCTTTCTTT

D: -
V: TRBV12-3/TRBV12-4
size: many
length: 15
J: TRBJ2-7
CDR3: CASSPLARGADEQYF
DNA: TGTGCCAGCAGTCCCCTAGCGAGAGGGGCCGACGAGCAGTACTTC

D: TRBD1
V: TRBV27
size: few
length: 12
J: TRBJ1-1
CDR3: CASSSGGSEAFF
DNA: TGTGCCAGCAGTTCAGGGGGCAGTGAAGCTTTCTTT